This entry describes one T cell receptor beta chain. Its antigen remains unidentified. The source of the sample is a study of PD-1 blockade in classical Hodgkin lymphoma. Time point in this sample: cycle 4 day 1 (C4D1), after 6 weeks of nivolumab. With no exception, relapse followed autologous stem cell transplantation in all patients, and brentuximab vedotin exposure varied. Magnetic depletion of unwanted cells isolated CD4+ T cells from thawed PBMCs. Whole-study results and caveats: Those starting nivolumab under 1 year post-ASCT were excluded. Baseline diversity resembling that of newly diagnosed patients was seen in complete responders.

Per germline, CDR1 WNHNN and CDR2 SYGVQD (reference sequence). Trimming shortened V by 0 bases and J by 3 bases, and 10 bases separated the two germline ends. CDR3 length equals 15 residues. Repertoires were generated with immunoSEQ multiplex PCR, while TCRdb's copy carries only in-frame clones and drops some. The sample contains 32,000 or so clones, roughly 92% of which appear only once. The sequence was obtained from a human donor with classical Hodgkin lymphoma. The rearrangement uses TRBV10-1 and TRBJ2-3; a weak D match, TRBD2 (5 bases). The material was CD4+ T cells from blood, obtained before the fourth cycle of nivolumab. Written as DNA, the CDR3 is TGCGCCAGCAGTGAGTCACTAGGCGGGACAGATACGCAGTATTTT. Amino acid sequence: CASSESLGGTDTQYF.